This T cell receptor (beta chain) originates from a study of blood T cells in healthy people across ages. The CDR3 runs 17 residues. Trimming left V 0 bases short and J 0 bases short, with 15 bases between. Germline assignment: CDR1 LGHDT and CDR2 YNNKEL (reference sequence). Total RNA amounts of at least 5.5 micrograms were extracted per sample. A second PCR, run for about 7 to 11 cycles, used a sample-barcoded 5' primer plus a J-beta primer mix. MiXCR, applied by TCRdb to the 5' RACE reads, yields one record per CDR3 protein. The table records 1 million or so distinct CDR3 sequences, roughly 45% of them present only once.

The clonotype comes from a woman aged 55-70 years in good health. Input material: blood. This rearrangement joins TRBV3-1 to TRBJ2-7; a weak D match, TRBD2 (5 bases). Here the CDR3 reads CASSQDVVGASSYEQYF. The CDR3, as DNA: TGTGCCAGCAGCCAAGATGTGGTGGGAGCCAGCTCCTACGAGCAGTACTTC.